These 25 T cell receptor beta chains were all obtained from the same sample, sequenced in a study of blood T cells in healthy people across ages. It was with a sample-barcoded 5' primer and a J-beta primer mix that a second PCR of roughly 6 to 12 cycles was run. One entry per CDR3 protein results from TCRdb running MiXCR on the 5' RACE reads. The sample contains about 680,000 distinct CDR3 sequences, roughly 50% of which appear only once. Sequenced material: blood. These receptor sequences come from a woman aged 55-69 years in good health.

This CDR3 is CASGRDRIYEQYF. In DNA, the CDR3 is TGTGCCAGCGGGCGGGATAGGATCTACGAGCAGTACTTC. The chain couples TRBV28 to TRBJ2-4; a weak D match, TRBD2 (6 bases). Judging by the DNA end, TRBJ2-7 fits better; the J call may be wrong. The CDR3 sequence is 13 residues long. CDR1 is MDHEN, CDR2 SYDVKM, per germline.

This chain links TRBV7-2 with TRBJ2-5; 7 nucleotides match TRBD2. The J call may be wrong; the DNA end is better matched by TRBJ2-7. The CDR3 contains 14 residues. CDR1 is SGHTA, CDR2 FQGNSA, per germline. The chain's CDR3 is CASLSGTQSYEQYF. The CDR3 nucleotides read TGTGCCAGTCTGAGCGGGACCCAGAGCTACGAGCAGTACTTC.

In this sample, this clonotype turned up a few times. The chain recombines TRBV15 with TRBJ2-5; D remains ambiguous. V was cut by 1 base and J by 4 bases, with 4 bases left in between. This CDR3 contains 12 residues. Germline CDR1 and CDR2: LNHNV and YYDKDF (reference sequence). The CDR3 spells CATSRARETQYF. In nucleotides, the CDR3 is TGTGCCACCAGCAGAGCTCGAGAGACCCAGTACTTC. The full variable domain, with the rest looked up from reference TRBV15 and TRBJ2-5, is DAMVIQNPRYQVTQFGKPVTLSCSQTLNHNVMYWYQQKSSQAPKLLFHYYDKDFNNEADTPDNFQSRRPNTSFCFLDIRSPGLGDTAMYLCATSRARETQYFGPGTRLLVL.

The chain is built from TRBV7-2 and TRBJ2-1; tentatively, D is TRBD2 (5 bases). V was cut by 5 bases and J by 5 bases, with 16 bases left in between. The length of the CDR3 is 15 residues. Germline V gives CDR1 SGHTA, CDR2 FQGNSA. The CDR3 DNA sequence: TGTGCCAGCAGCGCCAGCGGCTTAGGGAACAATGAGCAGTTCTTC. Residues: CASSASGLGNNEQFF.

This clonotype was observed once. Being one base from a much bigger clone, this may be a read error. The chain employs TRBV19 and TRBJ2-1; 10 bases map to TRBD2. The trim removed 4 bases at V and 6 bases at J, leaving 6 bases unmatched. The V gene's germline CDR1 is LNHDA and CDR2 SQIVND (reference sequence). This CDR3 spans 15 amino acids. In DNA form, the CDR3 reads TGTGCCAGTAGTAGTACTAGCGGGACCTGCAATGAGCAGTTCTTC. Translating gives CASSSTSGTCNEQFF.

The chain employs TRBV7-2 and TRBJ2-1; maybe TRBD2 (6 bases). V was clipped by 3 bases and J by 5 bases, with 14 bases between them. The CDR3 contains 15 residues. Germline-derived CDR1 and CDR2 are SGHTA and FQGNSA. The CDR3 bases are TGTGCCAGCAGCTTTGACGGGACTTCTGACAATGAGCAGTTCTTC. Translation gives CASSFDGTSDNEQFF.

This clonotype was counted at least ten times. This chain connects TRBV20-1 to TRBJ1-2; a possible D gene is TRBD1 (5 bases). Germline CDR1 reads DFQATT; CDR2 reads SNEGSKA (reference sequence). V was trimmed by 4 bases and J by 0 bases, leaving 9 bases between them. This CDR3 has 13 residues. In nucleotides, the CDR3 is TGCAGTGCTATTGACAGATCTAACTATGGCTACACCTTC. Its protein is CSAIDRSNYGYTF.

This clonotype was seen once. The CDR3 protein is CASSNSGQGGDQPQHF. CDR3 coding DNA: TGTGCCAGCAGCAATTCGGGACAGGGGGGCGATCAGCCCCAGCATTTT. The chain links TRBV6-5 to TRBJ1-5, with TRBD1 matching over 11 bases. The germline V gene encodes CDR1 MNHEY and CDR2 SVGAGI. Unmatched junction bases numbered 9, after V lost 6 bases and J lost 5 bases. CDR3 size: 16 residues.

The chain combines TRBV11-2 with TRBJ1-4; no clear D. CDR1 is SGHAT, CDR2 FQNNGV, per germline. This CDR3 comprises 15 residues. Trimming removed 2 bases from V and 5 bases from J, with 12 bases in between. The chain's CDR3 is CASSLHSGPNEKLFF. DNA for the CDR3: TGTGCCAGCAGCTTACACAGCGGACCAAATGAAAAACTGTTTTTT. Variable domain in full (rest from reference TRBV11-2 and TRBJ1-4): EAGVAQSPRYKIIEKRQSVAFWCNPISGHATLYWYQQILGQGPKLLIQFQNNGVVDDSQLPKDRFSAERLKGVDSTLKIQPAKLEDSAVYLCASSLHSGPNEKLFFGSGTQLSVL.

At least ten counts were recorded for this clonotype. The chain recombines TRBV20-1 with TRBJ2-7; weak D call: TRBD1 (5 bases). Germline CDR1 DFQATT, CDR2 SNEGSKA (reference sequence). Trimming cost V 2 bases and J 2 bases, with 13 bases left between them. CDR3 length: 14 amino acids. Here the CDR3 reads CSARSRDSPYEQYF. DNA for the CDR3: TGCAGTGCTAGAAGCCGAGACAGCCCCTACGAGCAGTACTTC.

This clonotype is a singleton in its sample. The chain uses TRBV5-6 and TRBJ2-1; 8 positions agree with TRBD1. Germline CDR1 reads SGHDT; CDR2 reads YYEEEE. The V gene end was trimmed by 6 bases and the J gene end by 6 bases; junction bases not matched to a gene: 11. This CDR3 is built from 15 residues. CDR3 in DNA: TGTGCCAGCACCAAGATGTCAACAGGGGGCAATGAGCAGTTCTTC. It specifies CASTKMSTGGNEQFF. Looking up the rest from reference TRBV5-6 and TRBJ2-1 gives the full variable domain: DAGVTQSPTHLIKTRGQQVTLRCSPKSGHDTVSWYQQALGQGPQFIFQYYEEEERQRGNFPDRFSGHQFPNYSSELNVNALLLGDSALYLCASTKMSTGGNEQFFGPGTRLTVL.

This clonotype was picked up many times. The rearrangement uses TRBV20-1 and TRBJ2-1, with 9 nucleotides matching TRBD2. From germline, CDR1 is DFQATT and CDR2 SNEGSKA (reference sequence). J lost 9 bases, V lost 5 bases, and 14 bases had no gene match. CDR3 length: 15 residues. The CDR3 bases are TGCAGTGCTCCCGGGGTAGCGGGAGTAATTGGTGAGCAGTTCTTC. Encoded protein: CSAPGVAGVIGEQFF.

This clonotype appeared a single time. J is TRBJ2-1 and V is TRBV5-4; 10 bases line up with TRBD2. This CDR3 comprises 18 residues. The germline V gene encodes CDR1 SGHNT and CDR2 YYREEE (reference sequence). The J segment lost 6 bases and the V segment lost 4 bases, leaving 16 bases of the junction unmatched. CDR3 sequence: CASSPRSYGLAVFNEQFF. For the CDR3, the DNA is TGTGCCAGCAGCCCGCGTTCCTATGGACTAGCGGTCTTCAATGAGCAGTTCTTC.

The chain combines TRBV29-1 with TRBJ2-7, with 8 bases that match TRBD2. CDR3 length equals 18 residues. V shed 3 bases, J shed 7 bases, and the junction held 23 bases outside the gene matches. The germline CDR1 and CDR2 sequences are SQVTM and ANQGSEA. CDR3 in amino acids: CSVERYLAGGRAYNEQYF. In nucleotides, the CDR3 is TGCAGCGTTGAGAGGTATCTGGCGGGAGGTCGGGCCTACAATGAGCAGTACTTC.

The table lists this clonotype with a few counts. The chain is built from TRBV27 and TRBJ2-5, with D unclear. This CDR3 spans 13 amino acids. Per the germline V gene, CDR1 is MNHEY and CDR2 is SMNVEV (reference sequence). V shed 4 bases and J shed 2 bases, with 8 bases lying between them. CDR3 amino acids: CASSSFPQETQYF. CDR3 sequence (DNA): TGTGCCAGCAGTTCTTTCCCGCAAGAGACCCAGTACTTC.

The V call is TRBV20-1, the J call TRBJ2-5; the D gene is possibly TRBD2 (5 bases). CDR1 DFQATT and CDR2 SNEGSKA come from the germline V gene (reference sequence). This CDR3 has 14 amino acids. V was pared by 0 bases and J by 2 bases, with 10 bases between. The CDR3 sequence is CSARDQRVQETQYF. CDR3 nucleotide sequence: TGCAGTGCTAGAGATCAGAGGGTACAAGAGACCCAGTACTTC.

This chain links TRBV9 with TRBJ2-7; D is ambiguous. CDR1 is SGDLS and CDR2 is YYNGEE in the germline V gene. V lost 0 bases, J lost 2 bases, and 9 bases lay in between. The length of the CDR3 is 14 residues. The CDR3 bases are TGTGCCAGCAGCGTAGGGGCTACTCCCTACGAGCAGTACTTC. Amino acid sequence: CASSVGATPYEQYF. Full variable domain (outside the CDR3, taken from reference TRBV9 and TRBJ2-7): DSGVTQTPKHLITATGQRVTLRCSPRSGDLSVYWYQQSLDQGLQFLIQYYNGEERAKGNILERFSAQQFPDLHSELNLSSLELGDSALYFCASSVGATPYEQYFGPGTRLTVT.

V is TRBV20-1 and J is TRBJ1-1; TRBD1 agrees at 7 bases. V shed 3 bases and J 5 bases; nucleotides not matched to a gene: 6. The CDR3 contains 13 residues. CDR1 and CDR2 from the germline V gene are DFQATT and SNEGSKA (reference sequence). The CDR3 here is CSARDRMGTEAFF. CDR3 DNA: TGCAGTGCTAGGGACAGGATGGGAACTGAAGCTTTCTTT.

V usage is TRBV12-5 and J usage is TRBJ2-1; perhaps TRBD1 as D (5 bases). Germline V gene lookup returns CDR1 LGHNT and CDR2 FRNRAP. CDR3 length: 15 residues. Trimming cost V 3 bases and J 0 bases, with 9 bases left between them. CDR3 in amino acids: CASGFGASSYNEQFF. For the CDR3, the DNA is TGTGCTAGTGGTTTTGGGGCGAGCTCCTACAATGAGCAGTTCTTC.

This clonotype turned up a few times. The V and J genes are TRBV20-1 and TRBJ1-2, with TRBD1 identical over 7 bases. CDR3 length equals 17 residues. Germline loops: CDR1 DFQATT, CDR2 SNEGSKA (reference sequence). Trimming took 6 bases from V and 1 from J; bases not matched to a gene: 17. This chain's CDR3 is CSAQNKQQGLLNYGYTF. The CDR3, as DNA: TGCAGTGCCCAGAACAAACAACAGGGGCTACTTAACTATGGCTACACCTTC.

CDR3 protein: CASSNQLTDTQYF. CDR3 coding DNA: TGTGCCAGCAGTAATCAGCTCACAGATACGCAGTATTTT. The chain recombines TRBV27 with TRBJ2-3; D not certain. Trimming removed 5 bases at V and 2 bases at J, with 8 bases between. From germline, CDR1 is MNHEY and CDR2 SMNVEV (reference sequence). The CDR3 totals 13 residues.

This clonotype was counted between two and nine times. This chain joins TRBV6-2 or TRBV6-3 and TRBJ1-2; 7 bases align to TRBD1. This CDR3 is 15 amino acids long. Trimming took 3 bases from V and 3 from J; bases not matched to a gene: 7. Germline CDR1 and CDR2: MNHEY and SVGEGT. Written as DNA, the CDR3 is TGTGCCAGCAGTTATCCCGCCGGACAGGACTATGGCTACACCTTC. It specifies CASSYPAGQDYGYTF.

The chain couples TRBV20-1 to TRBJ2-5; maybe TRBD2 (5 bases). This CDR3 has 14 amino acids. The V and J ends lost 0 bases and 1 base respectively, with 9 bases between them. Germline V gene lookup returns CDR1 DFQATT and CDR2 SNEGSKA (reference sequence). This chain's CDR3 is CSARDWLAQETQYF. CDR3 sequence (DNA): TGCAGTGCTAGAGATTGGCTAGCCCAAGAGACCCAGTACTTC.

This chain connects TRBV7-2 to TRBJ1-2; 10 bases line up with TRBD1. The CDR3 is 15 residues long. From germline, CDR1 is SGHTA and CDR2 FQGNSA. V lost 0 bases and J lost 8; bases outside the gene matches: 6. The CDR3 coding sequence is TGTGCCAGCAGCTTAGCAGGGACAGGGGAGACGGGCTACACCTTC. Translated, it gives CASSLAGTGETGYTF.

This chain connects TRBV7-9 to TRBJ2-2, with TRBD1 as a possible D gene (6 bases). CDR3 length: 15 amino acids. CDR1 SEHNR and CDR2 FQNEAQ come from the germline V gene (reference sequence). V lost 5 bases, J lost 3 bases, and 13 bases lay in between. The CDR3: CASSPPRGDTGELFF. The CDR3, as DNA: TGTGCCAGCAGCCCCCCCAGGGGAGACACCGGGGAGCTGTTTTTT.